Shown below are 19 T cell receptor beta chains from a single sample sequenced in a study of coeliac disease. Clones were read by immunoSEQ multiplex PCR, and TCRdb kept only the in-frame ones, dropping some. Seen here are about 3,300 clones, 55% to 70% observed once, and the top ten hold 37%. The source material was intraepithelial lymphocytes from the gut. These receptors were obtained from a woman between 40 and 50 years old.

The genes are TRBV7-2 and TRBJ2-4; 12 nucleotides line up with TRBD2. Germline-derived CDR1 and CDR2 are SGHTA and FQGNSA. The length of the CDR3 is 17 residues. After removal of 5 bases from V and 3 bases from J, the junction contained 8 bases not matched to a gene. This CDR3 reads CASSRTSGRFDKNIQYF. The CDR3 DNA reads TGTGCCAGCAGCCGCACTAGCGGGAGGTTCGACAAAAACATTCAGTACTTC.

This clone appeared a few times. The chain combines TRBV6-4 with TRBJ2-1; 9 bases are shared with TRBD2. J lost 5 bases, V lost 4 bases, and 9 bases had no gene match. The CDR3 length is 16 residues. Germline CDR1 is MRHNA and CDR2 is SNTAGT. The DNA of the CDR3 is TGTGCCAGCAGTGCGGTCGGGACTAGCCCCAACAATGAGCAGTTCTTC. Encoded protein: CASSAVGTSPNNEQFF.

The CDR3 region has the DNA TGTGCCAGCAGCTTGGGAGGGACTAGAATCTACGAGCAGTACTTC. Translated: CASSLGGTRIYEQYF. This chain links TRBV5-6 with TRBJ2-7; TRBD2 agrees at 8 bases. The germline V gene encodes CDR1 SGHDT and CDR2 YYEEEE. J gave up 3 bases and V 0 bases, and 5 bases lay outside the gene matches. The CDR3 is 15 residues long.

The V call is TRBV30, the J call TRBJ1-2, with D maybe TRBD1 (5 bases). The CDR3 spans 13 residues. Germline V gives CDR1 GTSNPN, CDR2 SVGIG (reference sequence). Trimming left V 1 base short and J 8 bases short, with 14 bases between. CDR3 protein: CAWSGVGQGGYTF. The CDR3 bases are TGTGCCTGGAGTGGGGTCGGGCAGGGAGGCTACACCTTC.

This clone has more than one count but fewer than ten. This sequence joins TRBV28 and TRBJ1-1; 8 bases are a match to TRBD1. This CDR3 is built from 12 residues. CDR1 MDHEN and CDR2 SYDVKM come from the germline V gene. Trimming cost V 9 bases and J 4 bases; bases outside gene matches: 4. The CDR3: CASHTGGTEAFF. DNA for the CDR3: TGTGCCAGTCACACAGGGGGCACTGAAGCTTTCTTT.

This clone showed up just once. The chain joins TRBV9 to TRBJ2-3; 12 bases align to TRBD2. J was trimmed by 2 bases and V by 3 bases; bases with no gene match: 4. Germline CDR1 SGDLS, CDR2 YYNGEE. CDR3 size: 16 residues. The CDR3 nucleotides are TGTGCCAGCAGCGCCGGACTAGCGGGATACACAGATACGCAGTATTTT. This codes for CASSAGLAGYTDTQYF.

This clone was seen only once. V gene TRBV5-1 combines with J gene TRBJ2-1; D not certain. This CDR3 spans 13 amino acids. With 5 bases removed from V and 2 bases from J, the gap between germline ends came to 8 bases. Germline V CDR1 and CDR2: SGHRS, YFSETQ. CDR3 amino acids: CASSWATYNEQFF. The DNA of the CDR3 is TGCGCCAGCAGTTGGGCGACCTACAATGAGCAGTTCTTC.

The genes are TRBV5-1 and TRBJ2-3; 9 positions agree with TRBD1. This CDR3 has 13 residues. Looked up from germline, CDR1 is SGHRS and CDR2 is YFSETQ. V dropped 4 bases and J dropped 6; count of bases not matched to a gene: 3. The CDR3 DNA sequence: TGCGCCAGCAGCGGACAGGGGTGGGATACGCAGTATTTT. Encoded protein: CASSGQGWDTQYF.

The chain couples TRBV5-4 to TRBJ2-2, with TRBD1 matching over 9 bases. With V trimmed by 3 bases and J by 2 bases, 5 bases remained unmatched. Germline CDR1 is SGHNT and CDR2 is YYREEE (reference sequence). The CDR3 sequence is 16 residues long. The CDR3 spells CASSSRTGANTGELFF. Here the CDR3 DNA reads TGTGCCAGCAGCTCCAGGACAGGGGCTAACACCGGGGAGCTGTTTTTT.

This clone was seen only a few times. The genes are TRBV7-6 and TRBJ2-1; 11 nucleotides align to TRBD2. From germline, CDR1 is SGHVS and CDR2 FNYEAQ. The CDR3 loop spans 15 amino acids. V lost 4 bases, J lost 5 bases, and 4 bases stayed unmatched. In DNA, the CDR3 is TGTGCCAGCAGCTCCGGGACTAGCGGTGACAATGAGCAGTTCTTC. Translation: CASSSGTSGDNEQFF.

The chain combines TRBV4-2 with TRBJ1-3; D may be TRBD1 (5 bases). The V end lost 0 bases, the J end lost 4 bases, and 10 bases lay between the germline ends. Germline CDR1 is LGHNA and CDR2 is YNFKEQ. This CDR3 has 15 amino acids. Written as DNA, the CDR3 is TGTGCCAGCAGCCAAGATGCCAGGGCAGGAAACACCATATATTTT. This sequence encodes CASSQDARAGNTIYF.

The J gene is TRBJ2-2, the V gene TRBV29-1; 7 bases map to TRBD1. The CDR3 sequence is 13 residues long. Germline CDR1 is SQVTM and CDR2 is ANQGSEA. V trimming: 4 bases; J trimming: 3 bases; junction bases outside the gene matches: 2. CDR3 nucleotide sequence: TGCAGCGTTGGCGACAGGGACACCGGGGAGCTGTTTTTT. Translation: CSVGDRDTGELFF.

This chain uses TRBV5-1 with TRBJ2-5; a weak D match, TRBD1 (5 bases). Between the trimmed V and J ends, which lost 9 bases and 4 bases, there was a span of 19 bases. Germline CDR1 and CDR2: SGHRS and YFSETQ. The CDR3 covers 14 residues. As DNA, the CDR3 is TGCGCCACCGCCCTTCAGGGTTCGGGAGAGACCCAGTACTTC. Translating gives CATALQGSGETQYF.

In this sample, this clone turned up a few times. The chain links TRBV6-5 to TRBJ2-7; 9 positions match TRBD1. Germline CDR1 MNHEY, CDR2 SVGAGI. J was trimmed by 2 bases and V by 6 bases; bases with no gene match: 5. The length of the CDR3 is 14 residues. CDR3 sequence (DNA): TGTGCCAGCAGGCACGGGACAGGGACCTACGAGCAGTACTTC. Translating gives CASRHGTGTYEQYF.

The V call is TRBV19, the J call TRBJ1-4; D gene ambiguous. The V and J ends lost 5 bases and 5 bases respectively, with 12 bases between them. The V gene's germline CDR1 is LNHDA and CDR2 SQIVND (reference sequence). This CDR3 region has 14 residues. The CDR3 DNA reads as TGTGCCAGTAGTCTCGGGGTTCTCAATGAAAAACTGTTTTTT. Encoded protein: CASSLGVLNEKLFF.

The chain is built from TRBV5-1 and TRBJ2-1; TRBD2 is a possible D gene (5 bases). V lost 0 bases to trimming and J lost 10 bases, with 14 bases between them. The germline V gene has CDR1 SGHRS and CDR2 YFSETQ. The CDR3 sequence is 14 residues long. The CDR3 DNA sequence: TGCGCCAGCAGCTTGGTTTCGGGCTCGGGGGAGCAGTTCTTC. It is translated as CASSLVSGSGEQFF.

This CDR3 is CASSEGGQNYGYTF. CDR3 DNA sequence: TGTGCCAGCAGCGAAGGCGGACAAAACTATGGCTACACCTTC. The V call is TRBV27, the J call TRBJ1-2, with D possibly matching TRBD1 (5 bases). The ends were cut back, 6 bases at V and 2 bases at J, with 13 bases in the middle. The CDR3 is 14 amino acids. Germline lookup yields CDR1 MNHEY and CDR2 SMNVEV (reference sequence).

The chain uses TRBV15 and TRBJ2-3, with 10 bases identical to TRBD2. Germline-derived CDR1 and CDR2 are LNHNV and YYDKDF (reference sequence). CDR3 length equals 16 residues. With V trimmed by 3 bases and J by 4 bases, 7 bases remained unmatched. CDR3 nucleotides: TGTGCCACCAGCAGGAATAGCGGGAGGAAAGCAGATACGCAGTATTTT. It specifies CATSRNSGRKADTQYF.

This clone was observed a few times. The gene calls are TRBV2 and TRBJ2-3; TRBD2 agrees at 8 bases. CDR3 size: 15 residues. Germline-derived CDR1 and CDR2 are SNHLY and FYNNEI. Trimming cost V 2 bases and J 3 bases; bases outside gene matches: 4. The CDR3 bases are TGTGCCAGCAGTGAACCGGGAGGGGGTACAGATACGCAGTATTTT. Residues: CASSEPGGGTDTQYF.